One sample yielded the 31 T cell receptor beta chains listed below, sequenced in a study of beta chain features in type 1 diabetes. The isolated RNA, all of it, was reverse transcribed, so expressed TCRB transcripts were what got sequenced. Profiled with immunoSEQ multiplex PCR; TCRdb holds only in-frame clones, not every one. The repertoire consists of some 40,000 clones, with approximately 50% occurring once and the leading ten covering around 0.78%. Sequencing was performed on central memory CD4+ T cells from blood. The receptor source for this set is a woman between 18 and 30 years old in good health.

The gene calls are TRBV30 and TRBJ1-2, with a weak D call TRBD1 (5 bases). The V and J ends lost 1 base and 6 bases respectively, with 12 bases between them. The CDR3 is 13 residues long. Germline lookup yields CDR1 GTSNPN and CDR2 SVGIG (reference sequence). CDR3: CAWSGSGANGYTF. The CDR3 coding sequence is TGTGCCTGGAGTGGCTCTGGGGCCAATGGCTACACCTTC.

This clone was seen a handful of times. CDR3 nucleotides: TGTGCCAGCAGGGACAGGTTTAGCAATCAGCCCCAGCATTTT. This codes for CASRDRFSNQPQHF. The chain joins TRBV2 to TRBJ1-5; 7 bases fit TRBD1. This CDR3 is built from 14 residues. V shed 6 bases and J 0 bases; nucleotides not matched to a gene: 2. Germline values: CDR1 SNHLY, CDR2 FYNNEI.

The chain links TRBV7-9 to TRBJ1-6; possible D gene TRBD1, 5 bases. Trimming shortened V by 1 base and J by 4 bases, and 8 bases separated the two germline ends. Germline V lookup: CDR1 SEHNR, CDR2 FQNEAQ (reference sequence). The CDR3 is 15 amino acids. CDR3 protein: CASSLGGVYNSPLHF. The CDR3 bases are TGTGCCAGCAGCTTAGGGGGGGTTTATAATTCACCCCTCCACTTT.

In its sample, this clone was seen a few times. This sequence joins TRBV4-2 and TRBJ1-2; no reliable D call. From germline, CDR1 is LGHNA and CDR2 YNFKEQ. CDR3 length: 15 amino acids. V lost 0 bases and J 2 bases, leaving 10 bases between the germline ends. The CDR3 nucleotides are TGTGCCAGCAGCCAAGAAACCCTCGGGAACTATGGCTACACCTTC. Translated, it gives CASSQETLGNYGYTF.

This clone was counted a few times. CDR3 DNA: TGTGCCAGCAGCTGGGACAGGGACACTGAAGCTTTCTTT. Translating gives CASSWDRDTEAFF. V and J are TRBV5-4 and TRBJ1-1; 9 bases are shared with TRBD1. The V and J ends lost 3 bases and 3 bases, in that order; junction bases with no gene match: 0. The CDR3 contains 13 residues. The germline V gene encodes CDR1 SGHNT and CDR2 YYREEE (reference sequence).

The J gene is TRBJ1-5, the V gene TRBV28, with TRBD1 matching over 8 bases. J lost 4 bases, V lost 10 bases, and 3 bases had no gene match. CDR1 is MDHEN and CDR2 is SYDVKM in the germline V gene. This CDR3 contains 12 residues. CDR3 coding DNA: TGTGCCACCTGGACAGGGAATCAGCCCCAGCATTTT. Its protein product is CATWTGNQPQHF.

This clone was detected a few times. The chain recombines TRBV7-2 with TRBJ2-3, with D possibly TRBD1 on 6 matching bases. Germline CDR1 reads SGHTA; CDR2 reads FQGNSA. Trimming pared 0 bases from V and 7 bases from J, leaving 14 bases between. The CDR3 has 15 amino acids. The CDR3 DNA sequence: TGTGCCAGCAGCTTAGCGGGGTCAGGGGTGAATACGCAGTATTTT. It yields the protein CASSLAGSGVNTQYF.

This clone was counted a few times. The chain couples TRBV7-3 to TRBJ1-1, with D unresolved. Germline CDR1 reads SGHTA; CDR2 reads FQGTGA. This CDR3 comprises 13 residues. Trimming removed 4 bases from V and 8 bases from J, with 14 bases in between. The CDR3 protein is CASSSRVGSEAFF. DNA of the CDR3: TGTGCCAGCAGCTCACGGGTCGGCTCGGAAGCTTTCTTT.

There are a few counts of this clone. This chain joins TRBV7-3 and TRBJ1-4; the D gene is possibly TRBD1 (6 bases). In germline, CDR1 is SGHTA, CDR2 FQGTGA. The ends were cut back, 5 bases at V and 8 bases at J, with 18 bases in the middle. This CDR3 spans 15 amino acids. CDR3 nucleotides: TGTGCCAGCAGCCCTGGACAGACCAAAGGAGAAAAACTGTTTTTT. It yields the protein CASSPGQTKGEKLFF.

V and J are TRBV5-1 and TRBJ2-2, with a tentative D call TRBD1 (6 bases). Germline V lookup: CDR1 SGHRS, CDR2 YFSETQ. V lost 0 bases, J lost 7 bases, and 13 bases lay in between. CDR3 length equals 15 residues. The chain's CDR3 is CASSLARGAGGELFF. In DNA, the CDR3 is TGCGCCAGCAGCTTGGCCAGGGGCGCAGGCGGGGAGCTGTTTTTT.

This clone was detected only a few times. CDR3 bases: TGTGCCAGCAGTTACTCCCCGGGACAGGCGATTCCCCTCCACTTT. Translation gives CASSYSPGQAIPLHF. J is TRBJ1-6 and V is TRBV6-5; 8 bases fit TRBD1. V was clipped by 0 bases and J by 13 bases; unmatched bases: 8. The CDR3 totals 15 residues. Germline V gene lookup returns CDR1 MNHEY and CDR2 SVGAGI.

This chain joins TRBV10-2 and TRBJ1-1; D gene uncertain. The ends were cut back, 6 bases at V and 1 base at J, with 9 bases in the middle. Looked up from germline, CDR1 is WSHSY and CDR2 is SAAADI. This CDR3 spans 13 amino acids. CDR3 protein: CASRASRNTEAFF. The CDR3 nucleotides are TGCGCCAGCAGAGCCTCAAGGAACACTGAAGCTTTCTTT.

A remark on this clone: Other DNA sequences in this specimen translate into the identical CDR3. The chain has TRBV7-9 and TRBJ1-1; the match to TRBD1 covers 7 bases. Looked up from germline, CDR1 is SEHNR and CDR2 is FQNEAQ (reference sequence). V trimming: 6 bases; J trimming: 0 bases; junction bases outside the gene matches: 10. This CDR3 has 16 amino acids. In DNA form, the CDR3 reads TGTGCCAGCAGTTACAGGGGTAGGGGAATGAACACTGAAGCTTTCTTT. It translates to CASSYRGRGMNTEAFF.

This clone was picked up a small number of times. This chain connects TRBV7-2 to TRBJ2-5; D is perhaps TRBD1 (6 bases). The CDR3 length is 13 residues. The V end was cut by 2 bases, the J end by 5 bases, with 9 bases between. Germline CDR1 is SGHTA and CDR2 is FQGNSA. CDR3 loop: CASSLSGVETQYF. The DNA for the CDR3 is TGTGCCAGCAGCTTATCAGGGGTCGAGACCCAGTACTTC.

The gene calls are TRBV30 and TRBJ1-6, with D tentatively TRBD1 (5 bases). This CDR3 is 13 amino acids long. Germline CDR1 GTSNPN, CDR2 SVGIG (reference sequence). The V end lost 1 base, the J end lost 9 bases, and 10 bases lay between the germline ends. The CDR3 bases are TGTGCCTGGAGTGAAGCCCAGGGTTCACCCCTCCACTTT. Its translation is CAWSEAQGSPLHF. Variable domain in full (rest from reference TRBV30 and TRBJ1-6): SQTIHQWPATLVQPVGSPLSLECTVEGTSNPNLYWYRQAAGRGLQLLFYSVGIGQISSEVPQNLSASRPQDRQFILSSKKLLLSDSGFYLCAWSEAQGSPLHFGNGTRLTVT.

In DNA form, the CDR3 reads TGTGCCAGCAGCCCAGTGCTCGGGACTAGCGGGAGGTGTGATGAGCAGTTCTTC. This codes for CASSPVLGTSGRCDEQFF. V gene TRBV12-1 combines with J gene TRBJ2-1; the table gives TRBD2 as D, unverified against the DNA. TRBV12-1 is reported as a pseudogene. The CDR3 sequence is 18 residues long.

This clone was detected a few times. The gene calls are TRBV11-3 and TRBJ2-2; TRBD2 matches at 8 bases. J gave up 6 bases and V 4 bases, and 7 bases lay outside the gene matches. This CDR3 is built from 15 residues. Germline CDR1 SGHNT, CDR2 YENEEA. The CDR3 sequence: CASSSRGGVSGELFF. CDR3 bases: TGTGCCAGCAGCTCCCGGGGGGGAGTTTCCGGGGAGCTGTTTTTT.

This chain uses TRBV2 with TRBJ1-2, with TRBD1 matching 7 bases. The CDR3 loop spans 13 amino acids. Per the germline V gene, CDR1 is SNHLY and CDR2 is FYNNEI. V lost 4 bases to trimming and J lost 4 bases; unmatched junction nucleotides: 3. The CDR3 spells CASSGTGFYGYTF. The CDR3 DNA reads TGTGCCAGCAGTGGGACAGGTTTCTATGGCTACACCTTC.

The CDR3 nucleotides are TGTGCCAGCAGCTTAGCCGGGACAGGGCTCACAGATACGCAGTATTTT. Protein product: CASSLAGTGLTDTQYF. J is TRBJ2-3 and V is TRBV7-9; 9 bases match TRBD1. CDR3 length: 16 residues. V shed 0 bases and J 2 bases; nucleotides not matched to a gene: 3. The germline CDR1 and CDR2 sequences are SEHNR and FQNEAQ (reference sequence).

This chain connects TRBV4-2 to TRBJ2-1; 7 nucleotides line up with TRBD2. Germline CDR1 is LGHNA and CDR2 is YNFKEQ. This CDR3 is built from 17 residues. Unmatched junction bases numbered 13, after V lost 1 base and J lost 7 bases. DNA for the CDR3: TGTGCCAGCAGCCAAGCCCCTAAGCGGGGAGGGAGGAATGAGCAGTTCTTC. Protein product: CASSQAPKRGGRNEQFF.

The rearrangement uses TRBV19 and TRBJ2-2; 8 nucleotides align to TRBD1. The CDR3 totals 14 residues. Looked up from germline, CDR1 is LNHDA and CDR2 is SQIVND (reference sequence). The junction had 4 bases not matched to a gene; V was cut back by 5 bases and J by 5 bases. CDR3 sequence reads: CASSEQGGTGELFF. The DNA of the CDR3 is TGTGCCAGTAGTGAACAGGGGGGAACCGGGGAGCTGTTTTTT. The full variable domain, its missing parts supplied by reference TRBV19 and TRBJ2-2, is DGGITQSPKYLFRKEGQNVTLSCEQNLNHDAMYWYRQDPGQGLRLIYYSQIVNDFQKGDIAEGYSVSREKKESFPLTVTSAQKNPTAFYLCASSEQGGTGELFFGEGSRLTVL.

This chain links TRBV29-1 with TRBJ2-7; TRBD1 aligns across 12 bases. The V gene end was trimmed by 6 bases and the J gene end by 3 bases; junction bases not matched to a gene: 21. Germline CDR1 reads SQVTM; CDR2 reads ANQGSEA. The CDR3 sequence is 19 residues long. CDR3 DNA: TGCAGCGTGCAGGCGAGGGACAGGGGGCGCAGAGGGCTCTACTACGAGCAGTACTTC. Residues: CSVQARDRGRRGLYYEQYF.

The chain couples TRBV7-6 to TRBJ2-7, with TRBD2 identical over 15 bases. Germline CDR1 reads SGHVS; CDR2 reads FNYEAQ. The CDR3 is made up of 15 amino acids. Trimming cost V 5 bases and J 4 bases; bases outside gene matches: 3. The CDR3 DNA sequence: TGTGCCAGCAGCGAGGGACTAGCGGGGGGATACGAGCAGTACTTC. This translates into CASSEGLAGGYEQYF.

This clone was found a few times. CDR3 nucleotide sequence: TGTGCCAGCAGCTTAGAGCCGAGCGGCTACACCTTC. It is translated as CASSLEPSGYTF. The V call is TRBV7-9, the J call TRBJ1-2; no reliable D call. Germline V gene data show CDR1 as SEHNR and CDR2 as FQNEAQ (reference sequence). The CDR3 sequence is 12 residues long. Trimming took 1 base from V and 8 from J, leaving 8 bases between them.

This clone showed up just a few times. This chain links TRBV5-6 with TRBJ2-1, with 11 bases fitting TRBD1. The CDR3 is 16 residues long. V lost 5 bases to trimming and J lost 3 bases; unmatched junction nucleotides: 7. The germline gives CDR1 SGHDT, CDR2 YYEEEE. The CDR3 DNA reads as TGTGCCAGCAGTTCACCCGGGACAGGGGGCTACAATGAGCAGTTCTTC. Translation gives CASSSPGTGGYNEQFF. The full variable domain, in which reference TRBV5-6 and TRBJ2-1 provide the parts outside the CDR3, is DAGVTQSPTHLIKTRGQQVTLRCSPKSGHDTVSWYQQALGQGPQFIFQYYEEEERQRGNFPDRFSGHQFPNYSSELNVNALLLGDSALYLCASSSPGTGGYNEQFFGPGTRLTVL.

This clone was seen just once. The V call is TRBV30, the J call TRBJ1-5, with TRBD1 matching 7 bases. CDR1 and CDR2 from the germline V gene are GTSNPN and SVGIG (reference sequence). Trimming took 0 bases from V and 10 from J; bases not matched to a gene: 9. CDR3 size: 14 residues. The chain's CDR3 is CAWSVSQGGGPQHF. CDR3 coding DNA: TGTGCCTGGAGTGTAAGTCAGGGGGGAGGACCCCAGCATTTT.

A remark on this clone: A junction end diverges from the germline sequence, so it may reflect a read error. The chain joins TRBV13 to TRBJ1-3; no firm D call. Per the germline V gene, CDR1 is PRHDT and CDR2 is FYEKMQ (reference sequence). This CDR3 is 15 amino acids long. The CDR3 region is CASSLGRLSGNTIYF. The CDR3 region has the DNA TGTGCCAGCAGCCTAGGGCGGCTCTCTGGAAACACCATATATTTT.

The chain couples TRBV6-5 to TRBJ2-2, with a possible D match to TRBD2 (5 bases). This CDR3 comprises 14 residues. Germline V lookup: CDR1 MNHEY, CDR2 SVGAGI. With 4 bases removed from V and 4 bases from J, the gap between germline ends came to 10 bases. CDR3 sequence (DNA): TGTGCCAGCAGTTCACTCGGAGGCACCGGGGAGCTGTTTTTT. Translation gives CASSSLGGTGELFF.

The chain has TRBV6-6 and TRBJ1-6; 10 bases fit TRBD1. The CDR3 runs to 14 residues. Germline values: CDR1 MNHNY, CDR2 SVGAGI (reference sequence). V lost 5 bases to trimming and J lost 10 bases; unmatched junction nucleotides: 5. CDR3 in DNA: TGTGCCAGCAGTACAACGACAGGGGGCTCACCCCTCCACTTT. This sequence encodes CASSTTTGGSPLHF.

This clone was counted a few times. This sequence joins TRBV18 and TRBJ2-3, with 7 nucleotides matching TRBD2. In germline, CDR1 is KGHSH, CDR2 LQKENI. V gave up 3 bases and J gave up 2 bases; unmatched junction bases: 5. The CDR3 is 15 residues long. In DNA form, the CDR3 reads TGTGCCAGCTCACCGACAGCGGGGTCCACAGATACGCAGTATTTT. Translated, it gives CASSPTAGSTDTQYF.

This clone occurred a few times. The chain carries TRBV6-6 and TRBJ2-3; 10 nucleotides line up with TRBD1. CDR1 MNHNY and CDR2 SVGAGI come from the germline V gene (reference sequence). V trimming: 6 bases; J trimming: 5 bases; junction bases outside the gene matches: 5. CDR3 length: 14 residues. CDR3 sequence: CASRSGQGVDTQYF. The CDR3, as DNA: TGTGCCAGCAGATCCGGACAGGGGGTAGATACGCAGTATTTT.